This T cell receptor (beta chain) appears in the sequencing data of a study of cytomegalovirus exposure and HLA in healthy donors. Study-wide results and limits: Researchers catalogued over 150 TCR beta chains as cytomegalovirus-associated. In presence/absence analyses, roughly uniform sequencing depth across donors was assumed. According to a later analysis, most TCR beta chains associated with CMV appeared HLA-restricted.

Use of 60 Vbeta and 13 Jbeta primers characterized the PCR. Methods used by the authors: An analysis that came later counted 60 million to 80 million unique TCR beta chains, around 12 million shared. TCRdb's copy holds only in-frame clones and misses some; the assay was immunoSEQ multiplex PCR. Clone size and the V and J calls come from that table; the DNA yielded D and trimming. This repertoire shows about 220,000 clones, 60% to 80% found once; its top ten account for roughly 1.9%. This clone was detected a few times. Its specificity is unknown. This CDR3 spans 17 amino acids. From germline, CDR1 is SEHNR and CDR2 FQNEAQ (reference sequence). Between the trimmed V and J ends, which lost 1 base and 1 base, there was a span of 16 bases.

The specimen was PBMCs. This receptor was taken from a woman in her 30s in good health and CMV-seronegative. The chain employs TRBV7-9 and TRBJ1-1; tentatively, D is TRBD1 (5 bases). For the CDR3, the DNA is TGTGCCAGCAGCTTAGAGGGGAAGATAACCGGGAACACTGAAGCTTTCTTT. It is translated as CASSLEGKITGNTEAFF.